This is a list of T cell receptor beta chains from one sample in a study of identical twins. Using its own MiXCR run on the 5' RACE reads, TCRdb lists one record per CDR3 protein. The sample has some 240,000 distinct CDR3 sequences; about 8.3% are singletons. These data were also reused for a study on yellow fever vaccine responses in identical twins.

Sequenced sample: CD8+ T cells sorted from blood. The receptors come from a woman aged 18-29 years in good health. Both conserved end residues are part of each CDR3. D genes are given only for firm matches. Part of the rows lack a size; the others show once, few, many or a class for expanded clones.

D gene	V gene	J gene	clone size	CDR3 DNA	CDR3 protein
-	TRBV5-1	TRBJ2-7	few	TGCGCCAGCAGCTTGGAAGGGCCGAATTACGAGCAGTACTTC	CASSLEGPNYEQYF
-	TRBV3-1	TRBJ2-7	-	TGTGCCAGCAGCCAAGAATCTGTAGAACTGCCCTTCTCCTACGAGCAGTACTTC	CASSQESVELPFSYEQYF
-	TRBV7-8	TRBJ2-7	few	TGTGCCAGCAGCCAAATGGACAGTACCCACGAGCAGTACTTC	CASSQMDSTHEQYF
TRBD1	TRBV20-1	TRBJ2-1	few	TGCAGTGCTGGACCGCGGGACAGGGAATGGAATGAGCAGTTCTTC	CSAGPRDREWNEQFF
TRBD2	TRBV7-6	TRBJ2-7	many	TGTGCCAGCAGCGCGTGGACTAGCGACTCCTACGAGCAGTACTTC	CASSAWTSDSYEQYF
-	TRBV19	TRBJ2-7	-	TGTGCCAGTAGCCCTACGATAAACTACGAGCAGTACTTC	CASSPTINYEQYF
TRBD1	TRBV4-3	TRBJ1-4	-	TGCGCCAGCAGCCCTCGACAGGGACGGGGTGAAAAACTGTTTTTT	CASSPRQGRGEKLFF
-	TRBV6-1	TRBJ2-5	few	TGTGCCAGCAGCAGACAAGGACAACGAGAGACCCAGTACTTC	CASSRQGQRETQYF
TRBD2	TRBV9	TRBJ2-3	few	TGTGCCAGCAGCGTAGATAGCGGGTCCTACACAGATACGCAGTATTTT	CASSVDSGSYTDTQYF
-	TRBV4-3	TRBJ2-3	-	TGCGCCAGCAGCCAAGATCGGGAGGGACAGGATACGCAGTATTTT	CASSQDREGQDTQYF
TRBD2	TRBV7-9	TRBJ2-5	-	TGTGCCAGCAGCTCCTTACTAGCGGGGGCTGCGGAGACCCAGTACTTC	CASSSLLAGAAETQYF
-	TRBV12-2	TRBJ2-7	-	TGTGCAAGTCGCTTAGCCGTGAGATACGAGCAGTACTTC	CASRLAVRYEQYF
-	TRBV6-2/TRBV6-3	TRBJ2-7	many	TGTGCCAGCAGCCCGAGGGGGAGCCGGGCCTACGAGCAGTACTTC	CASSPRGSRAYEQYF
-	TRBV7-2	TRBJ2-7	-	TGTGCCAGCAGCTCGTTTTCTAGCGCCTCCTACGAGCAGTACTTC	CASSSFSSASYEQYF
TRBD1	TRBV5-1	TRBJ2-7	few	TGCGCCAGCAGCTTGGGGCAGGGGGTCTCCTACGAGCAGTACTTC	CASSLGQGVSYEQYF
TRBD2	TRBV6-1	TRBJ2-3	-	TGTGCCAGCAAAACTAGCGGGAGGGTTTTAAGTACAGATACGCAGTATTTT	CASKTSGRVLSTDTQYF
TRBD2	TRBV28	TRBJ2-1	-	TGTGCCATCTCAACTAGCGGGGTACACAATGAGCAGTTCTTC	CAISTSGVHNEQFF
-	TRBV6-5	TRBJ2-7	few	TGTGCCAGCAGTTACACCGGGACGGAATCCTACGAGCAGTACTTC	CASSYTGTESYEQYF
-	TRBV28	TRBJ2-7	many	TGTGCCAGCAGTTTATTTCGCCTGATGAAAAGCTCCTACGAGCAGTACTTC	CASSLFRLMKSSYEQYF
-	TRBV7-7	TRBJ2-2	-	TGTGCTAGCAGCTTCGAAGGGGGGGCCGGGGAGCTGTTTTTT	CASSFEGGAGELFF
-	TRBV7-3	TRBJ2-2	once	TGTGCCAGCAGCTTAACTCCGAACGGGGAGCTGTTTTTT	CASSLTPNGELFF
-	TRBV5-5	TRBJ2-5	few	TGTGCCAGCAGCTCCCGCCGACCCGGGACACTCCAAGAGACCCAGTACTTC	CASSSRRPGTLQETQYF
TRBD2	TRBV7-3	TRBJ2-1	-	TGTGCCAGCAGCTCCCAAGCGGGGGGTTACAATGAGCAGTTCTTC	CASSSQAGGYNEQFF
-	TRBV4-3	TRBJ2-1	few	TGCGCCAGCAGCCAAGCGGACAGTTCCAATGAGCAGTTCTTC	CASSQADSSNEQFF
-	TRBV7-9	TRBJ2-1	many	TGTGCCAGCAGCGTCGCGCAGGGTAAATACAATGAGCAGTTCTTC	CASSVAQGKYNEQFF
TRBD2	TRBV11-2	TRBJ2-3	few	TGTGCCAGCACCCCAGGTGGGGCGGGAGGGGGTGCGACTAGAGGCACAGATACGCAGTATTTT	CASTPGGAGGGATRGTDTQYF
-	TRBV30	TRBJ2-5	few	TGTGCCTGGAGTGTAATTCAGGGTCAAGAGACCCAGTACTTC	CAWSVIQGQETQYF
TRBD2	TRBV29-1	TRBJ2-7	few	TGCAGCGGCGAGGGACTAGCGGATGGGGTCTACGAGCAGTACTTC	CSGEGLADGVYEQYF
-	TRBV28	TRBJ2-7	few	TGTGCCAGCAGTTTATTCATCAGTGGGGGGATAGGGGCGGCCGAGCAGTACTTC	CASSLFISGGIGAAEQYF
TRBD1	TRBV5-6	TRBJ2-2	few	TGTGCCAGCAGCCTCCGGACAGGGAACACCGGGGAGCTGTTTTTT	CASSLRTGNTGELFF
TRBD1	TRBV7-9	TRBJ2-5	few	TGTGCCAGCAGCAACCTACAGGGGGCTGATGAGACCCAGTACTTC	CASSNLQGADETQYF
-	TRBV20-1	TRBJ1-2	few	TGCAGTGCTAGAGACCTCCGGGACGCAGCTAACTATGGCTACACCTTC	CSARDLRDAANYGYTF
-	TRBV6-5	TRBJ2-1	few	TGTGCCAGCAGTTACTCGAATGGGGATGAGCAGTTCTTC	CASSYSNGDEQFF
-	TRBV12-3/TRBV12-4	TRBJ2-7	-	TGTGCCAGCAGCCCCGGGGATTATAGGGGTTACGAGCAGTACTTC	CASSPGDYRGYEQYF
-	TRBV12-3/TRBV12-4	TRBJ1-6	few	TGTGCCAGCAGACCCGCGGGCCCATATAATTCACCCCTCCACTTT	CASRPAGPYNSPLHF
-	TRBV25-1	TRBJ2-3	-	TGTGCCAGCAGTGTGGGGTACACAGATACGCAGTATTTT	CASSVGYTDTQYF
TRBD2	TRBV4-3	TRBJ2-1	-	TGCGCCAGCAGCCAAGGGGTAGCGGGAGTCGGTGAGCAGTTCTTC	CASSQGVAGVGEQFF
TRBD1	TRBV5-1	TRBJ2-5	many	TGCGCCAGCCGACAGGGGGGCCTCCAAGAGACCCAGTACTTC	CASRQGGLQETQYF
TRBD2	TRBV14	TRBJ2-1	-	TGTGCCAGCAGCCAAGTCGGGACTAGCTACTACAATGAGCAGTTCTTC	CASSQVGTSYYNEQFF
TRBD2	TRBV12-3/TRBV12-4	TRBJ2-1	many	TGTGCCAGCAGCCTCAGCGGGAGGGCCGGCAATGAGCAGTTCTTC	CASSLSGRAGNEQFF
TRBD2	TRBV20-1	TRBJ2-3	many	TGCAGTGCTAGTGGACTAGCGGGTGATCCTAGCACAGATACGCAGTATTTT	CSASGLAGDPSTDTQYF
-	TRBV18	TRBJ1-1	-	TGTGCCAGCTCACCCCACAGATCGAACACTGAAGCTTTCTTT	CASSPHRSNTEAFF
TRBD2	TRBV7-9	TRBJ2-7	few	TGTGCCATCGATCCGGCTAGCGGTTACGAGCAGTACTTC	CAIDPASGYEQYF
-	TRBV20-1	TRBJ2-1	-	TGCAGTGTATTGGGTAGTCTCAATGAGCAGTTCTTC	CSVLGSLNEQFF
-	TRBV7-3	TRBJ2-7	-	TGTGCCAGCAGCTCGGGGCCCGCTAGTACTTCCGCGACCCTGTACTTC	CASSSGPASTSATLYF
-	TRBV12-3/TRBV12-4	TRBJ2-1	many	TGTGCCAGCAGTCCTATAGCGACCGAGCAGTTCTTC	CASSPIATEQFF
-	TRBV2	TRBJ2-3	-	TGTGCCAGCAGTGTCTCGGGCAGTTCAGATACGCAGTATTTT	CASSVSGSSDTQYF